This T cell receptor beta chain was captured in a study of early T cells in non-severe SARS-CoV-2 infection. Across the study: Sequenced bulk RNA came from whole blood that was unsorted, and chains were unpaired.

In this sample, this clonotype turned up many times. Its antigen remains unknown. Regarding the study as a whole: VDJdb matching, biased toward anti-spike CD8 responses, missed private and CD4 specificities.

CDR1 SNHLY and CDR2 FYNNEI come from the germline V gene. CDR3 size: 13 residues. V dropped 9 bases and J dropped 8 bases, with 19 bases sitting between them. Individually, cDNA molecules had unique molecular identifiers attached to them. Each CDR3 protein is one row after TCRdb ran MiXCR on the 5' RACE reads. This table holds 55,000 to 75,000 distinct CDR3 sequences, 6% to 8.5% found once. This receptor was taken from an adult who was a healthcare worker with PCR-confirmed SARS-CoV-2 infection or an uninfected control (not recorded which). Sequencing was done on a sample of whole blood. The rearrangement links TRBV2 to TRBJ1-2; unclear D gene. The CDR3, as DNA: TGTGCCAGTTTAGTTTCCCGGGGAGAAGGCTACACCTTC. It encodes CASLVSRGEGYTF.